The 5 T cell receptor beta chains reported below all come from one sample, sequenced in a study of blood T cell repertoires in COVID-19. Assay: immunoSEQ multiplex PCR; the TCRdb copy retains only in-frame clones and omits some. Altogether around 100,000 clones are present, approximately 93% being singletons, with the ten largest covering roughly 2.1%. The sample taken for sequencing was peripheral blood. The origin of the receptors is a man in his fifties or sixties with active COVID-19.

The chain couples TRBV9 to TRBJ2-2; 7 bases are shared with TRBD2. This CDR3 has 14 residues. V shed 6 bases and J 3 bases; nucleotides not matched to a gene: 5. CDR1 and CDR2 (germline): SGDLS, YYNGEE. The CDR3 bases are TGTGCCAGCACCAGACTAGCCGACACCGGGGAGCTGTTTTTT. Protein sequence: CASTRLADTGELFF.

Here the CDR3 reads CASSFNGYEQFF. The DNA of the CDR3 is TGTGCCAGCAGCTTTAACGGGTATGAGCAGTTCTTC. The chain carries TRBV7-9 and TRBJ2-1; unclear D gene. The CDR3 is 12 amino acids. The germline V and J ends were trimmed by 3 bases and 8 bases, with 8 bases remaining between them. Germline loops: CDR1 SEHNR, CDR2 FQNEAQ (reference sequence).

Written as DNA, the CDR3 is TGTGCCAGCAGTTCCGGGACAGGTCCCTACGAGCAGTACTTC. Its protein is CASSSGTGPYEQYF. The chain employs TRBV25-1 and TRBJ2-7, with TRBD1 matching over 8 bases. With 5 bases clipped from V and 2 bases from J, the junction kept 5 bases outside the gene matches. There are 14 residues in the CDR3. Germline values: CDR1 MGHDK, CDR2 SYGVNS.

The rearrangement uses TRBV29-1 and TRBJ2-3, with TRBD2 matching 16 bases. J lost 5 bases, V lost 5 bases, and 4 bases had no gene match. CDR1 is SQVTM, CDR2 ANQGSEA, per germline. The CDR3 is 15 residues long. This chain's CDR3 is CSVPGLAGGRDTQYF. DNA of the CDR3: TGCAGCGTTCCGGGACTAGCGGGGGGGAGAGATACGCAGTATTTT.

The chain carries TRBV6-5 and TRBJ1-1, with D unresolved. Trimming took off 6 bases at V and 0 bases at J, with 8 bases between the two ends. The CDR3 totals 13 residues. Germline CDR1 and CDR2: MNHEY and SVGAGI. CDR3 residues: CASRITMNTEAFF. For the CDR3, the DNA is TGTGCCAGCAGGATCACAATGAACACTGAAGCTTTCTTT.